These 32 T cell receptor beta chains were all obtained from the same sample, sequenced in a study of T cells in Graves' hyperthyroidism and ophthalmopathy (dated by TCRdb to the late 2010s). Receptor libraries were prepared by multiplex PCR. The sequencing machine was an Illumina HiSeq 2000. The TCR beta CDR3 regions were amplified from the RNA transcripts. The TCR CDR3 was subjected to a first round of RT-PCR using the HTBI primer set and the Qiagen OneStep RT-PCR kit. Clones were called with MiXCR by TCRdb after fastp trimmed the public reads at Q25, and only in-frame beta chains were retained. Each CDR3 protein gets just one entry, which takes the most common genes and DNA from the rows behind it. This sample is represented by 600,000 to 650,000 distinct CDR3 sequences; 15% to 20% of them were singletons. The top ten hold 3.5% to 4% of the sample. The sample consisted of blood. The receptors here all came from a woman aged 30 to 39 with Graves' hyperthyroidism.

This chain links TRBV13 with TRBJ1-4; maybe TRBD1 (5 bases). This CDR3 has 15 amino acids. The ends were cut back, 2 bases at V and 14 bases at J, with 21 bases in the middle. The germline gives CDR1 PRHDT, CDR2 FYEKMQ (reference sequence). This chain's CDR3 is CASSLHGEGQLHLFF. The DNA of the CDR3 is TGTGCCAGCAGCTTACATGGAGAGGGGCAGCTGCATCTGTTTTTT.

Comments on this clonotype: A much larger clone sits a single nucleotide away, making a read error possible. The conserved final phenylalanine or tryptophan is absent from the CDR3, which likely points to a read error. This rearrangement joins TRBV12-3 or TRBV12-4 to TRBJ2-2, with D perhaps matching TRBD1 (5 bases). V was clipped by 4 bases and J by 2 bases, with 8 bases between them. The CDR3 is 14 amino acids. CDR3: CASSSQGNTGELFS. The CDR3 DNA reads as TGTGCCAGCAGTTCCCAGGGTAACACCGGGGAGCTGTTTTCT.

This clonotype was seen more than once but under ten times. The gene calls are TRBV4-1 and TRBJ1-3; a weak D match, TRBD1 (6 bases). The V and J ends lost 1 base and 0 bases respectively, with 19 bases between them. The CDR3 length is 19 residues. The germline CDR1 and CDR2 sequences are MGHRA and YSYEKL. CDR3 protein: CASSQGGGRGGSSGNTIYF. DNA for the CDR3: TGCGCCAGCAGCCAAGGAGGGGGAAGAGGGGGAAGCTCTGGAAACACCATATATTTT.

The chain couples TRBV6-4 to TRBJ2-2; TRBD2 matches 10 bases. This CDR3 is built from 17 residues. Germline values: CDR1 MRHNA, CDR2 SNTAGT. With 3 bases clipped from V and 3 bases from J, the junction kept 7 bases outside the gene matches. This CDR3 is CASSDQASGRDTGELFF. The CDR3 nucleotides read TGTGCCAGCAGTGATCAGGCTAGCGGGAGAGACACCGGGGAGCTGTTTTTT.

Many counts were recorded for this clonotype. The V and J genes are TRBV3-1 and TRBJ2-4; 9 bases are shared with TRBD1. Germline V gene data show CDR1 as LGHDT and CDR2 as YNNKEL (reference sequence). The CDR3 is 14 residues long. V was pared by 4 bases and J by 9 bases, with 7 bases of the junction left unmatched. The CDR3 loop reads CASSPLTGGRIQYF. For the CDR3, the DNA is TGTGCCAGCAGCCCTTTGACAGGGGGACGCATTCAGTACTTC.

This clonotype was detected once. The J gene is TRBJ2-1, the V gene TRBV7-8, with 11 bases aligning to TRBD1. From germline, CDR1 is SGHVS and CDR2 FQNEAQ. With 3 bases clipped from V and 8 bases from J, the junction kept 3 bases outside the gene matches. This CDR3 contains 14 residues. The CDR3 nucleotides are TGTGCCAGCAGCTTGAGGGGACAGGGGGATGAGCAGTTCTTC. As protein: CASSLRGQGDEQFF.

This clonotype was seen many times. The chain has TRBV2 and TRBJ2-7, with 10 bases fitting TRBD1. The CDR3 covers 14 residues. V shed 7 bases, J shed 4 bases, and the junction held 7 bases outside the gene matches. CDR1 is SNHLY, CDR2 FYNNEI, per germline. As DNA, the CDR3 is TGTGCCAGCAAAAAGGGACAGGGGCTATACGAGCAGTACTTC. This translates into CASKKGQGLYEQYF.

This clonotype was counted a few times. V gene TRBV20-1 combines with J gene TRBJ2-1, with D hard to call. The CDR3 is 13 amino acids. Germline V gives CDR1 DFQATT, CDR2 SNEGSKA (reference sequence). Trimming took off 0 bases at V and 10 bases at J, with 13 bases between the two ends. The CDR3 region is CSARDPPIVEQFF. CDR3 bases: TGCAGTGCTAGAGATCCCCCAATCGTGGAGCAGTTCTTC.

The chain uses TRBV9 and TRBJ2-1; 16 bases line up with TRBD2. The germline gives CDR1 SGDLS, CDR2 YYNGEE. The trim removed 4 bases at V and 4 bases at J, leaving 5 bases unmatched. This CDR3 spans 17 amino acids. CDR3 loop: CASSTGLAGGKYNEQFF. Written as DNA, the CDR3 is TGTGCCAGCAGCACGGGACTAGCGGGAGGGAAGTACAATGAGCAGTTCTTC.

Ten or more counts support this clonotype. V gene TRBV20-1 combines with J gene TRBJ2-1; 8 nucleotides match TRBD2. The CDR3 has 16 amino acids. Looked up from germline, CDR1 is DFQATT and CDR2 is SNEGSKA (reference sequence). J gave up 3 bases and V 0 bases, and 7 bases lay outside the gene matches. Here the CDR3 reads CSARDPSSGFYNEQFF. The CDR3, as DNA: TGCAGTGCTAGAGATCCGTCTAGCGGGTTCTACAATGAGCAGTTCTTC.

This clonotype occurred a few times. The chain is built from TRBV20-1 and TRBJ2-1; tentative D call: TRBD2 (7 bases). In germline, CDR1 is DFQATT, CDR2 SNEGSKA (reference sequence). The CDR3 contains 18 residues. Trimming shortened V by 0 bases and J by 2 bases, and 20 bases separated the two germline ends. The CDR3 region is CSARDLFFKGGPYNEQFF. Here the CDR3 DNA reads TGCAGTGCTAGAGATCTGTTTTTTAAGGGGGGGCCCTACAATGAGCAGTTCTTC.

This clonotype was picked up many times. V gene TRBV6-1 combines with J gene TRBJ2-1; D not resolved. V dropped 4 bases and J dropped 8 bases, with 18 bases sitting between them. The V gene's germline CDR1 is MNHNS and CDR2 SASEGT. The CDR3 length is 15 residues. The chain's CDR3 is CASSAPFSEKYEQFF. As DNA, the CDR3 is TGTGCCAGCAGTGCCCCATTTTCGGAGAAGTATGAGCAGTTCTTC.

This clonotype was observed many times. The chain employs TRBV20-1 and TRBJ2-5; 9 nucleotides match TRBD2. J lost 0 bases, V lost 1 base, and 3 bases had no gene match. Germline V gene data show CDR1 as DFQATT and CDR2 as SNEGSKA (reference sequence). The CDR3 contains 15 residues. The CDR3 nucleotides read TGCAGTGCTAGAGTCCTAGCGGGATACCAAGAGACCCAGTACTTC. This sequence encodes CSARVLAGYQETQYF.

V is TRBV4-2 and J is TRBJ2-7; 11 bases align to TRBD1. Losses at the gene ends were 0 bases for V and 6 bases for J; bases not matched to a gene: 7. CDR1 is LGHNA, CDR2 YNFKEQ, per germline. The CDR3 loop spans 16 amino acids. The CDR3 reads CASSQDPGTGGGEQYF. CDR3 DNA sequence: TGTGCCAGCAGCCAAGATCCGGGGACAGGGGGAGGCGAGCAGTACTTC.

The chain links TRBV28 to TRBJ1-5, with D perhaps matching TRBD1 (5 bases). V was trimmed by 6 bases and J by 3 bases, leaving 21 bases between them. CDR3 length: 17 residues. Germline values: CDR1 MDHEN, CDR2 SYDVKM. The CDR3 region is CASRFLSGGRFNQPQHF. For the CDR3, the DNA is TGTGCCAGCAGATTCCTGTCCGGGGGAAGATTCAATCAGCCCCAGCATTTT. The variable domain in full, with the rest retrieved from reference TRBV28 and TRBJ1-5, is DVKVTQSSRYLVKRTGEKVFLECVQDMDHENMFWYRQDPGLGLRLIYFSYDVKMKEKGDIPEGYSVSREKKERFSLILESASTNQTSMYLCASRFLSGGRFNQPQHFGDGTRLSIL.

Notes on this clonotype: This could be a read error, since a much larger clone is one nucleotide away. J is TRBJ2-7 and V is TRBV20-1, with D perhaps matching TRBD1 or TRBD2 (6 bases each). Germline V lookup: CDR1 DFQATT, CDR2 SNEGSKA (reference sequence). Trimming cost V 5 bases and J 7 bases, with 18 bases left between them. This CDR3 contains 13 residues. The CDR3 nucleotides are TGCAGTGCTCAGAGAGGGGGTAGCGGAGAGCAGTACTTC. Translation: CSAQRGGSGEQYF.

In its sample, this clonotype was seen many times. The rearrangement links TRBV27 to TRBJ2-1; 7 bases agree with TRBD1. This CDR3 comprises 15 residues. CDR1 is MNHEY, CDR2 SMNVEV, per germline (reference sequence). Losses at the gene ends were 5 bases for V and 5 bases for J; bases not matched to a gene: 9. DNA for the CDR3: TGTGCCAGCAGTCCGACAGGGAGCTATAACAATGAGCAGTTCTTC. It codes for CASSPTGSYNNEQFF.

This clonotype was found many times. The genes are TRBV5-6 and TRBJ2-1; weak D call: TRBD2 (6 bases). This CDR3 region has 15 residues. Trimming took 2 bases from V and 3 from J, leaving 12 bases between them. Germline lookup yields CDR1 SGHDT and CDR2 YYEEEE. DNA of the CDR3: TGTGCCAGCAGCTTAGGGAGCGGGTACTACAATGAGCAGTTCTTC. This encodes CASSLGSGYYNEQFF.

This clonotype was seen at least ten times. The V gene is TRBV11-1, the J gene TRBJ2-7; D is undetermined. Deletions cut 5 bases from V and 8 bases from J, with 13 bases between. The V gene's germline CDR1 is SGHAT and CDR2 FQDESV (reference sequence). The CDR3 totals 12 residues. The CDR3 protein is CASSLGTSQQYF. The CDR3 DNA is TGTGCCAGCAGCCTCGGAACGTCCCAGCAGTACTTC. Full variable domain (missing parts from reference TRBV11-1 and TRBJ2-7): EAEVAQSPRYKITEKSQAVAFWCDPISGHATLYWYRQILGQGPELLVQFQDESVVDDSQLPKDRFSAERLKGVDSTLKIQPAELGDSAMYLCASSLGTSQQYFGPGTRLTVT.

The chain carries TRBV19 and TRBJ2-1; D remains unclear. Trimming took 2 bases from V and 9 from J, leaving 14 bases between them. The CDR3 length is 14 residues. The V gene's germline CDR1 is LNHDA and CDR2 SQIVND (reference sequence). The CDR3: CASSISEDDGEQFF. CDR3 sequence (DNA): TGTGCCAGTAGTATAAGTGAGGACGACGGTGAGCAGTTCTTC.

This clonotype has a count of ten or more. The V call is TRBV7-8, the J call TRBJ1-2; the D is unclear. Germline CDR1 is SGHVS and CDR2 is FQNEAQ. V gave up 3 bases and J gave up 8 bases, with 13 bases separating them. The CDR3 sequence is 13 residues long. The CDR3 sequence: CASSFGELGGYTF. The CDR3 DNA reads as TGTGCCAGCAGCTTCGGGGAGCTCGGAGGCTACACCTTC.

V is TRBV5-4 and J is TRBJ2-2, with D tentatively TRBD2 (6 bases). This CDR3 region has 14 residues. CDR1 is SGHNT, CDR2 YYREEE, per germline (reference sequence). Trimming took off 7 bases at V and 0 bases at J, with 10 bases between the two ends. The chain's CDR3 is CASSSVTNTGELFF. For the CDR3, the DNA is TGTGCCAGCTCTAGCGTAACGAACACCGGGGAGCTGTTTTTT.

The chain employs TRBV2 and TRBJ1-4; D unresolved. In germline, CDR1 is SNHLY, CDR2 FYNNEI. CDR3 length: 15 amino acids. V was shortened by 6 bases and J by 8 bases, with 19 bases between the two germline ends. The CDR3 DNA reads TGTGCCAGCAGGAAAGGACGGGGTCGAAGGGAAAAACTGTTTTTT. This encodes CASRKGRGRREKLFF.

This clonotype has just a few counts. V and J are TRBV30 and TRBJ2-7; D may correspond to TRBD1 or TRBD2 (5 bases each). Germline V gene lookup returns CDR1 GTSNPN and CDR2 SVGIG (reference sequence). The CDR3 runs 14 residues. The ends were cut back, 3 bases at V and 5 bases at J, with 17 bases in the middle. The CDR3 nucleotides read TGTGCCTGGAGCACCGGGACCGGCTTCGACGAGCAGTACTTC. Protein: CAWSTGTGFDEQYF. Variable domain in full (rest from reference TRBV30 and TRBJ2-7): SQTIHQWPATLVQPVGSPLSLECTVEGTSNPNLYWYRQAAGRGLQLLFYSVGIGQISSEVPQNLSASRPQDRQFILSSKKLLLSDSGFYLCAWSTGTGFDEQYFGPGTRLTVT.

Ten or more counts support this clonotype. An end of the junction does not agree with germline; a read error may underlie this. This rearrangement joins TRBV2 to TRBJ1-2; unclear D gene. CDR1 is SNHLY and CDR2 is FYNNEI in the germline V gene. The CDR3 length is 12 residues. As DNA, the CDR3 is TGTGCCAGCAGTCAAGCTAACTATGGCTACACCTTC. The encoded protein is CASSQANYGYTF. Variable domain in full (rest from reference TRBV2 and TRBJ1-2): EPEVTQTPSHQVTQMGQEVILRCVPISNHLYFYWYRQILGQKVEFLVSFYNNEISEKSEIFDDQFSVERPDGSNFTLKIRSTKLEDSAMYFCASSQANYGYTFGSGTRLTVV.

The chain links TRBV9 to TRBJ2-1, with D perhaps matching TRBD2 (6 bases). The V and J ends lost 3 bases and 6 bases respectively, with 22 bases between them. The CDR3 is 17 residues long. The germline V gene has CDR1 SGDLS and CDR2 YYNGEE. CDR3: CASSDRGAGPPINEQFF. The CDR3 DNA reads TGTGCCAGCAGCGACCGAGGGGCGGGACCCCCCATCAATGAGCAGTTCTTC. Together with reference TRBV9 and TRBJ2-1, the CDR3 gives the full variable domain: DSGVTQTPKHLITATGQRVTLRCSPRSGDLSVYWYQQSLDQGLQFLIQYYNGEERAKGNILERFSAQQFPDLHSELNLSSLELGDSALYFCASSDRGAGPPINEQFFGPGTRLTVL.

This clonotype was counted many times. V is TRBV24-1 and J is TRBJ1-2, with 7 bases lining up with TRBD1. V lost 5 bases and J lost 0; bases outside the gene matches: 5. The CDR3 runs 15 residues. The V gene's germline CDR1 is KGHDR and CDR2 SFDVKD. The CDR3 region has the DNA TGTGCCACCAGTGGGCTGGGACAGCCTAACTATGGCTACACCTTC. Protein sequence: CATSGLGQPNYGYTF.

This clonotype was seen only once. The rearrangement uses TRBV4-2 and TRBJ2-3, with D possibly TRBD2 on 6 matching bases. The germline CDR1 and CDR2 sequences are LGHNA and YNFKEQ. The length of the CDR3 is 17 residues. The V gene lost 0 bases and the J gene lost 4 bases, with 17 bases spanning the gap. CDR3 in amino acids: CASSQDLRAGWADTQYF. In DNA, the CDR3 is TGTGCCAGCAGCCAAGATTTAAGGGCGGGATGGGCAGATACGCAGTATTTT.

This clonotype was found many times. J is TRBJ1-4 and V is TRBV6-1; no reliable D call. Germline lookup yields CDR1 MNHNS and CDR2 SASEGT. The V end lost 6 bases, the J end lost 8 bases, and 22 bases lay between the germline ends. The CDR3 has 16 residues. The CDR3 loop reads CASSAVDGGLGEKLFF. Here the CDR3 DNA reads TGTGCCAGCAGCGCAGTGGATGGAGGGTTGGGCGAAAAACTGTTTTTT.

The CDR3 bases are TGTGCCTGGAGGATATTCTGGGAAAGGGGCTCAGATACGCAGTATTTT. Translating gives CAWRIFWERGSDTQYF. The chain carries TRBV30 and TRBJ2-3; D perhaps matches TRBD1 (5 bases). This CDR3 spans 16 amino acids. Germline V gives CDR1 GTSNPN, CDR2 SVGIG (reference sequence). V lost 3 bases and J 4 bases, leaving 20 bases between the germline ends.

As concerns this clonotype: A much larger clone lies a single base off, so this may be a read error. It is likely a read error, because the conserved phenylalanine at the end of the CDR3 is missing. The chain recombines TRBV27 with TRBJ2-7; TRBD1 is a possible D gene (6 bases). The CDR3 totals 14 residues. The V gene's germline CDR1 is MNHEY and CDR2 SMNVEV (reference sequence). With 4 bases removed from V and 0 bases from J, the gap between germline ends came to 10 bases. CDR3 sequence: CASSYQGISYEQYL. The CDR3, as DNA: TGTGCCAGCAGTTACCAGGGGATCTCCTACGAGCAGTACCTC.

This clonotype has a count of ten or more. This chain links TRBV5-1 with TRBJ2-2; D is unresolved. CDR1 is SGHRS, CDR2 YFSETQ, per germline. With 4 bases removed from V and 1 base from J, the gap between germline ends came to 2 bases. This CDR3 spans 12 amino acids. DNA for the CDR3: TGCGCCAGCAGCAAGAACACCGGGGAGCTGTTTTTT. It is translated as CASSKNTGELFF.